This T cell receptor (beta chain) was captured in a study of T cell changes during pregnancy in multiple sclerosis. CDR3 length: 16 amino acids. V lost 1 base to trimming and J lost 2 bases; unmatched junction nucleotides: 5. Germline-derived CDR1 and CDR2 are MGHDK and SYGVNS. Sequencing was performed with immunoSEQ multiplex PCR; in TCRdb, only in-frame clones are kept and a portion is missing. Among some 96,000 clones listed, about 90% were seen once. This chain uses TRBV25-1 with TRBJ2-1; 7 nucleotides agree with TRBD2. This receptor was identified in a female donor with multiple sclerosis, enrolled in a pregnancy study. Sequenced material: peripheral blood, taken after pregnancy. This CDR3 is CASSESSGKAYNEQFF. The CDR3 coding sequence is TGTGCCAGCAGTGAATCCAGCGGGAAGGCCTACAATGAGCAGTTCTTC.